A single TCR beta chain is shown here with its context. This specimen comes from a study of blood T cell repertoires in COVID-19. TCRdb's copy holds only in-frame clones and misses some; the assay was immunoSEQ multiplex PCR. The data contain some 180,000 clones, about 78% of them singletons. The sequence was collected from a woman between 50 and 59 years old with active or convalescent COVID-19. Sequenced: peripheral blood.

CDR3 protein: CSAVPRGEAFF. DNA of the CDR3: TGCAGTGCCGTTCCGCGGGGGGAGGCTTTCTTT. V and J are TRBV20-1 and TRBJ1-1, with D tentatively TRBD1 (5 bases). Trimming removed 6 bases at V and 11 bases at J, with 16 bases between. Per germline, CDR1 DFQATT and CDR2 SNEGSKA (reference sequence). CDR3 length: 11 amino acids.